The clone carrying this T cell receptor beta chain was seen ten or more times. Its antigen remains unknown. A second PCR of 7 to 11 cycles used a sample-barcoded 5' primer and a J-beta primer mix. TCRdb fed the 5' RACE reads into MiXCR, producing one record per CDR3 protein. Of some 710,000 distinct CDR3 sequences in the sample, around 50% are singletons; the top ten hold around 18%. Germline CDR1 reads SGHTA; CDR2 reads FQGNSA. The CDR3 is 13 amino acids. V shed 1 base and J shed 5 bases, with 6 bases lying between them. Each donor was a healthy Caucasian individual from Russia, aged roughly 6 to 100. Isolated PBMCs totaled at least 6.5 million in each sample. This entry is derived from a study of blood T cells in healthy people across ages. In the study overall: About one barcoded beta molecule per two T cells was captured by template switching. General study findings and limits: Diversity of TCR beta correlated strongly with naive T cell percentage.

This receptor was obtained from a man aged 80 or over in good health. The sequenced sample was blood. The V gene is TRBV7-2, the J gene TRBJ1-5; D remains unclear. The CDR3 sequence: CASSLVGHQPQHF. The CDR3 DNA reads as TGTGCCAGCAGCTTAGTAGGGCATCAGCCCCAGCATTTT.